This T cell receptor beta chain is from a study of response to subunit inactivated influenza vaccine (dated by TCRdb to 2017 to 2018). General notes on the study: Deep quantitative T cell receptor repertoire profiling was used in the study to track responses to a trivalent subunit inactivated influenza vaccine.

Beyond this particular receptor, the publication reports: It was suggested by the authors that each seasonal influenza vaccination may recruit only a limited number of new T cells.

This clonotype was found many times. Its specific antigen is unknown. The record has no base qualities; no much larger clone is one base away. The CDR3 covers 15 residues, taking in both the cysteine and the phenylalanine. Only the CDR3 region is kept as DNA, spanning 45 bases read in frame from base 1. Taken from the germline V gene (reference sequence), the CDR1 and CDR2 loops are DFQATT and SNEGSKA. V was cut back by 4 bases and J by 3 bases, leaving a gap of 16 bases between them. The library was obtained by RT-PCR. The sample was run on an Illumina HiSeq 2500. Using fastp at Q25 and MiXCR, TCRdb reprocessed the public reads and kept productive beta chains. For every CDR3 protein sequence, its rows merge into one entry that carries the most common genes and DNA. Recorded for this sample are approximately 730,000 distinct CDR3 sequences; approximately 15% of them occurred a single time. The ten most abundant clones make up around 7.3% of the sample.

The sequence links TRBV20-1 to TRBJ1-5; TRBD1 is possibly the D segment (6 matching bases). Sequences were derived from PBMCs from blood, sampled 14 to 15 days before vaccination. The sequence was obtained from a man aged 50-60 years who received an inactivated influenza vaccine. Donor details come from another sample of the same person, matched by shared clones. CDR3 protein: CSATNSRGHNQPQHF. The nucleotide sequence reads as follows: TGCAGTGCTACAAATTCACGGGGGCACAATCAGCCCCAGCATTTT.